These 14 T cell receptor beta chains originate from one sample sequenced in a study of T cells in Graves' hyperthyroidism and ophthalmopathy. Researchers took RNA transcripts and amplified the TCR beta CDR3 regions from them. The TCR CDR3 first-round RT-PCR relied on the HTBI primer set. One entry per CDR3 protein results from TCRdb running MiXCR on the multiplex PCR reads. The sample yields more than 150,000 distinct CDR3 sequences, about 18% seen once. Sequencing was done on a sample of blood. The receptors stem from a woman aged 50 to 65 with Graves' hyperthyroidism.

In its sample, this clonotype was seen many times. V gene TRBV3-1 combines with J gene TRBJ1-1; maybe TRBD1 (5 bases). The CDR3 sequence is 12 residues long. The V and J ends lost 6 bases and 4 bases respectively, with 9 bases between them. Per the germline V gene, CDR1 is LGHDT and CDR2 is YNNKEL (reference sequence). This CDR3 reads CASSTGTTEAFF. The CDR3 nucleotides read TGTGCCAGCAGTACAGGAACCACTGAAGCTTTCTTT.

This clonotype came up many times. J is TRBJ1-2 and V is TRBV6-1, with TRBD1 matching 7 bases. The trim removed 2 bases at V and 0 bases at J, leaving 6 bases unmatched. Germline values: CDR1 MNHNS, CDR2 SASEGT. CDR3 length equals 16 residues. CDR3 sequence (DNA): TGTGCCAGCAGTGAATGGTTCAGGGGGACTAACTATGGCTACACCTTC. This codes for CASSEWFRGTNYGYTF.

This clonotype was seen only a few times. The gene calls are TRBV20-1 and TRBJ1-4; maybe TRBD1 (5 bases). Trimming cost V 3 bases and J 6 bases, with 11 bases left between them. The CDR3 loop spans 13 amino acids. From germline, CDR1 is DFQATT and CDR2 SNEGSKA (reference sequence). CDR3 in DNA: TGCAGTGCTAGCCCTCTGGGGCATGAAAAACTGTTTTTT. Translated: CSASPLGHEKLFF.

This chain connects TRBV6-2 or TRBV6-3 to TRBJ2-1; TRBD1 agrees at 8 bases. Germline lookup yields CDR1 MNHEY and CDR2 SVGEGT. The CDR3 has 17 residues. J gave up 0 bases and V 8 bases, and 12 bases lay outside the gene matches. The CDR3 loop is CASGGPGGSSSYNEQFF. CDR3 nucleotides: TGTGCCAGCGGGGGGCCAGGGGGCTCTTCCTCCTACAATGAGCAGTTCTTC.

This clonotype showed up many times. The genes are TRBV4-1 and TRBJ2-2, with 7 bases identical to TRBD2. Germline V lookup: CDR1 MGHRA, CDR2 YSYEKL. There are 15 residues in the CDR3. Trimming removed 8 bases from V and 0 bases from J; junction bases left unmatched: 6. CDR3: CASGGDYANTGELFF. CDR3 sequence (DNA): TGCGCCAGCGGTGGGGACTATGCGAACACCGGGGAGCTGTTTTTT.

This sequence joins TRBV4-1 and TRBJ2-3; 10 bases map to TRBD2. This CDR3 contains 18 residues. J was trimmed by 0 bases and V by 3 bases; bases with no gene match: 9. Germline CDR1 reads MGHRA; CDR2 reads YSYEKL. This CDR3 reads CASSQIAGGPLSTDTQYF. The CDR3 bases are TGCGCCAGCAGCCAGATAGCGGGGGGTCCCCTCAGCACAGATACGCAGTATTTT.

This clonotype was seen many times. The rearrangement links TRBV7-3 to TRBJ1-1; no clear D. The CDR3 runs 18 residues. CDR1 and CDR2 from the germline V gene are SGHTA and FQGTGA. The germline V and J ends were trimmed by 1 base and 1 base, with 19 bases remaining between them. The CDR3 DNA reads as TGTGCCAGCAGCTTAAGGCCCCGCAGCCTAACGTCGAACACTGAAGCTTTCTTT. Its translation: CASSLRPRSLTSNTEAFF.

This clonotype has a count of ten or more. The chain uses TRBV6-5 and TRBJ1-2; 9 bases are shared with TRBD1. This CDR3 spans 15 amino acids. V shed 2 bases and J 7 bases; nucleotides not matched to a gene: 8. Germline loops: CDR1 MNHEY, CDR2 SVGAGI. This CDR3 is CASSYEPGQGIGYTF. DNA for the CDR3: TGTGCCAGCAGTTACGAACCGGGACAGGGAATTGGCTACACCTTC.

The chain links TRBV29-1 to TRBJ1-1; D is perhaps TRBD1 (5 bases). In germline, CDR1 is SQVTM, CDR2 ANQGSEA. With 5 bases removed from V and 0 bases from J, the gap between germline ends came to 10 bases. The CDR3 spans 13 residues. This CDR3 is CSVRTPMNTEAFF. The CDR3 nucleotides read TGCAGCGTTCGGACACCCATGAACACTGAAGCTTTCTTT.

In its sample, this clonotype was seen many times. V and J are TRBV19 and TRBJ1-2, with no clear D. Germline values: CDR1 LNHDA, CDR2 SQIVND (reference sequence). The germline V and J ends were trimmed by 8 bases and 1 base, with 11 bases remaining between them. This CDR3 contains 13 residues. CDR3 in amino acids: CASRREINYGYTF. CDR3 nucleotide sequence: TGTGCCAGTCGGAGGGAGATTAACTATGGCTACACCTTC.

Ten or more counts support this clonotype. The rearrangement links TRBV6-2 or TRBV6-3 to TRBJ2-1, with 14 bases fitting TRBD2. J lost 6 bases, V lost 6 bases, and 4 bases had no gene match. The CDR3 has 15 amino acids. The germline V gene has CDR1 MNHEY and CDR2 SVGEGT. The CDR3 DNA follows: TGTGCCAGCAGGACTAGCGGGGGGGTCCGCAATGAGCAGTTCTTC. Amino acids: CASRTSGGVRNEQFF.

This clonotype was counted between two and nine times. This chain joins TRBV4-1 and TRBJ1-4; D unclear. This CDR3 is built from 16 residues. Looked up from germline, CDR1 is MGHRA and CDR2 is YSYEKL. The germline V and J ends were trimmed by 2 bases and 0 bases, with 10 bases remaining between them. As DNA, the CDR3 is TGCGCCAGCAGCCAATTTCGACGTGCAACTAATGAAAAACTGTTTTTT. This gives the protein CASSQFRRATNEKLFF.

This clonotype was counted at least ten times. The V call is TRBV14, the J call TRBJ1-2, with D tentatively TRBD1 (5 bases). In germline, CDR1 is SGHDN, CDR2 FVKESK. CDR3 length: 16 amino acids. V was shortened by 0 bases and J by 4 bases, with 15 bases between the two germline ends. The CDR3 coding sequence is TGTGCCAGCAGCCAAGATGGGGCAGGAACGTCCTATGGCTACACCTTC. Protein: CASSQDGAGTSYGYTF.

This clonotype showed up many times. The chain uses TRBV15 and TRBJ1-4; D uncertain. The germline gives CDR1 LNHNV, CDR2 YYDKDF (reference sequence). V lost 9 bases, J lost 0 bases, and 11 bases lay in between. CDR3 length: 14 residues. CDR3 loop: CATAWSTTNEKLFF. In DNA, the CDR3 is TGTGCCACTGCGTGGTCAACAACTAATGAAAAACTGTTTTTT.